This T cell receptor beta chain was found in a study of T cell repertoires in cytomegalovirus infection. Across the whole study: CMV epitopes that were recently identified and HLA-C-restricted were used alongside well-studied HLA-B-restricted ones. Matching HLA type, along with CMV infection, was indicated by public TCR beta signatures. Study-level results: The ex vivo response showed dominance by HLA-C-restricted CMV-specific TCR beta clonotypes. Accumulated public TCR beta family frequency recognized individuals carrying CMV together with the relevant HLA.

This clonotype was recorded at least ten times. Antigen specificity is unknown. The ends were cut back, 0 bases at V and 0 bases at J, with 12 bases in the middle. Germline CDR1 reads LGHNA; CDR2 reads YSLEER. The CDR3 is 17 residues long. TCRdb reprocessed the reads with MiXCR, giving one entry per CDR3 protein. Altogether roughly 70,000 distinct CDR3 sequences are present, approximately 22% being singletons, with the ten largest covering roughly 63%. The sample in question was CD8+ T cells from cultured PBMCs, obtained from culture after CMV antigen stimulation. The chain couples TRBV4-3 to TRBJ1-3, with D unclear. This receptor was obtained from a human donor in good health (CMV status not recorded). Some clones in this sample may be carry-over from other donors' samples. CDR3: CASSQEASPGSGNTIYF. The DNA for the CDR3 is TGCGCCAGCAGCCAAGAGGCGTCGCCTGGCTCTGGAAACACCATATATTTT.